This T cell receptor (beta chain) was sequenced during a study of T cells in Graves' hyperthyroidism and ophthalmopathy. Trimming took off 4 bases at V and 2 bases at J, with 13 bases between the two ends. Germline CDR1 KGHDR, CDR2 SFDVKD. The CDR3 is made up of 15 amino acids. This clonotype has more than one count but fewer than ten. TCR beta CDR3 sequences were amplified from RNA transcripts. When the TCR CDR3 underwent first-round RT-PCR, the HTBI primer set was used. MiXCR, applied by TCRdb to the multiplex PCR reads, yields one record per CDR3 protein. The sample yields 500,000 to 650,000 distinct CDR3 sequences, approximately 14% seen once.

What was sequenced was blood. This sequence originates from a woman between 40 and 55 years old with Graves' hyperthyroidism. The V and J genes are TRBV24-1 and TRBJ1-1; D is possibly TRBD1 (5 bases). CDR3 amino acids: CATSDGHPTNTEAFF. The CDR3 coding sequence is TGTGCCACCAGTGACGGACACCCTACAAACACTGAAGCTTTCTTT.